This T cell receptor (beta chain) was sequenced for a study of blood T cell repertoires in COVID-19. Germline-derived CDR1 and CDR2 are SGHAT and FQDESV (reference sequence). With V trimmed by 5 bases and J by 5 bases, 9 bases remained unmatched. This CDR3 region has 16 residues. Per the authors' pipeline: Quantification of nucleated cells was approximated via reference gene primer amplification. The protocol was immunoSEQ multiplex PCR, while the TCRdb copy is restricted to in-frame clones and leaves out a portion. The V and J calls and clone size are taken from that table; D and trimming were inferred from the DNA. The sample shows about 48,000 clones, approximately 87% of them seen only once.

Input material: peripheral blood. The gene calls are TRBV11-1 and TRBJ2-7, with 13 bases matching TRBD2. The TCR was taken from a woman between 55 and 75 years old with acute or convalescent COVID-19. In nucleotides, the CDR3 is TGTGCCAGCAGCCCTCGACTAGCGGGGGGCCTCAACGAGCAGTACTTC. Its protein is CASSPRLAGGLNEQYF.